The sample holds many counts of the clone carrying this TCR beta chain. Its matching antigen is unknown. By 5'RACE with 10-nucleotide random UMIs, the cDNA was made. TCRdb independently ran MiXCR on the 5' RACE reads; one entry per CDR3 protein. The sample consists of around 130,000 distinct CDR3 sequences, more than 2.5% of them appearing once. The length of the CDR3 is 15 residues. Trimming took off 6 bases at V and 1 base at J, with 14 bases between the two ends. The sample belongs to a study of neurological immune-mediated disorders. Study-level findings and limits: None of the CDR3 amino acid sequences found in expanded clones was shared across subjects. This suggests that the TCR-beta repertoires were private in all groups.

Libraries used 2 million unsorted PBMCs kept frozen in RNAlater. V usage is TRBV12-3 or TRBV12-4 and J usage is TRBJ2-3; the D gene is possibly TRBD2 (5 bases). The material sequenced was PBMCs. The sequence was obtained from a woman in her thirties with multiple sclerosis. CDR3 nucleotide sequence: TGTGCCAGCAGGGAAGCATGGCGGGGCACAGATACGCAGTATTTT. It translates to CASREAWRGTDTQYF.